This T cell receptor (beta chain) stems from a study of beta chain features in type 1 diabetes (dated by TCRdb to between 2018 and 2020). About the investigation overall: No differences in mean age, gender distribution, total cell number or subset yield were found between patients and healthy donors. A total of around 110,000,000 sorted cells were examined across all samples, and a strong correlation was observed between cell number per subset and RNA yield. In the study, TCRB repertoires of sorted circulating CD4+ T cell subsets from recently diagnosed type 1 diabetes patients were compared with those of matched healthy donors. Naive and central memory subsets were obtained from all 30 or so donors, but regulatory and stem cell-like memory subsets were isolated from only 8 patients and about eight healthy donors. The full study reports these points: Because the HLA sub-analyses included only small numbers of individuals, any influence of HLA type on TCRB rearrangement was left unresolved. In all four CD4+ subsets, TCRB CDR3 length was moderately but significantly shorter in type 1 diabetes patients. Because cDNA was sequenced instead of genomic DNA, highly expressing activated cells could be over-represented, though the groups showed no difference in activation or CD3 levels. At VDJ recombination sites, type 1 diabetes patients had fewer insertions and more deleted nucleotides, which implies abnormalities in thymic rearrangement. Shorter templates might be favored by PCR, yet because patient and control samples were amplified and corrected together, any such skew would affect both groups equally. Naive, central memory and regulatory TCRB repertoires appeared to be more alike among patients than among healthy donors.

Notes on this clone: Its antigen is still unknown. Nothing much larger sits one base from this clone, and base qualities are not available.

Each donor gave one peripheral blood draw, roughly 110 mL on average, collected into heparinised tubes. A BD FACSAria II and a panel including CD45RO, CCR7, CD25, CD127, CD95 and CD27 were used to sort naive, central memory, regulatory and stem cell-like memory CD4+ T cells. A purity above 98% was achieved for all sorted populations. PBMCs were separated immediately by Lymphoprep density gradient centrifugation and were stained directly, without being cultured. So that batch effects would be minimized, each experiment stained and sorted samples in pairs, pairing one healthy donor with one patient. The CDR3 covers 15 residues, taking in both the cysteine and the phenylalanine. Of the read, only the CDR3 DNA is kept; its 45 bases are in frame from base 1. As encoded in the germline V gene, CDR1 is SNHLY while CDR2 is FYNNEI. From V the trimming removes 6 bases and from J it removes 6 bases, while the gene matches leave 6 bases of the junction unaccounted for.

The entire amount of isolated RNA was reverse transcribed using the High Capacity cDNA Reverse Transcription Kit, so the sequenced TCRB transcripts were expressed ones. Deep immunoSEQ sequencing was applied to naive, central memory and regulatory T cell samples, giving an average of roughly 3.5 million total reads per sample. Sorted cells were lysed in RLT buffer and RNA was extracted with DNase-treated RNeasy Micro or Mini kits, depending on cell number. To prevent cross-contamination, each cell subset was processed individually, whereas patient and healthy donor samples were processed jointly. The immunoSEQ multiplex PCR was used to amplify TCRB sequences from cDNA, generating 87-bp fragments that spanned the CDR3 region. Amplicons were sequenced on the Illumina HiSeq platform. The authors' analysis ran thus. PCR bias was corrected computationally using synthetic template baselines, and reads within Hamming distance 2 were collapsed, with unmergeable singletons discarded. By aligning reads against IMGT, V, D and J genes, CDR3 length, and insertions or deletions at six rearrangement sites were assigned. Within each subset, clonotype counts were normalized to the number of sorted cells before true diversity and Gini coefficients were calculated with the tcR R package. Repertoire sharing was quantified using the overlap coefficient calculated on TCRB nucleotide sequences. As a proxy for the pre-selection repertoire, out-of-frame TCRB sequences from naive cells were analyzed. In TCRdb, the immuneACCESS table is reduced to in-frame sequences with V and J assigned. These tables do not hold every clone; where another copy was compared, an unresolved V gene accounts for under half, and the others remain unexplained. The DNA was the basis for D and trimming; V, J and clone size are from that table. The sample table shows 250,000 to 350,000 clones, and 14% to 15% are seen once. The ten most abundant clones make up roughly 0.015% of the sample.

The rearrangement combines TRBV2 with TRBJ2-1; TRBD2 fits 12 bases in the junction. Sequenced input: naive CD4+ T cells from blood. The sample's cell subset or site, from its label and the paper: true naive CD4+ T cells. The TCR originated in a man between 18 and 29 years old with type 1 diabetes. The CDR3 region has the sequence CASRRLAGALNEQFF. The DNA sequence is given as TGTGCCAGCAGGCGACTAGCGGGAGCCCTCAATGAGCAGTTCTTC.